Included here is one T cell receptor beta chain sequence, with context. Data came from immunoSEQ multiplex PCR; TCRdb stores just in-frame clones and leaves some out. In the table there are approximately 70,000 clones, 90% to 95% of which are singletons. The data originate from a study of blood T cell repertoires in COVID-19. Germline V gives CDR1 MNHEY, CDR2 SVGAGI. The CDR3 is made up of 15 amino acids. Losses at the gene ends were 6 bases for V and 4 bases for J; bases not matched to a gene: 8. This receptor was taken from a man aged 35 to 55 with COVID-19, enrolled during active disease. The chain combines TRBV6-5 with TRBJ1-4; TRBD1 matches 7 bases. The sample was peripheral blood. CDR3 amino acids: CASSRQGNLNEKLFF. The CDR3 region has the DNA TGTGCCAGCAGCAGACAGGGAAATCTTAATGAAAAACTGTTTTTT.